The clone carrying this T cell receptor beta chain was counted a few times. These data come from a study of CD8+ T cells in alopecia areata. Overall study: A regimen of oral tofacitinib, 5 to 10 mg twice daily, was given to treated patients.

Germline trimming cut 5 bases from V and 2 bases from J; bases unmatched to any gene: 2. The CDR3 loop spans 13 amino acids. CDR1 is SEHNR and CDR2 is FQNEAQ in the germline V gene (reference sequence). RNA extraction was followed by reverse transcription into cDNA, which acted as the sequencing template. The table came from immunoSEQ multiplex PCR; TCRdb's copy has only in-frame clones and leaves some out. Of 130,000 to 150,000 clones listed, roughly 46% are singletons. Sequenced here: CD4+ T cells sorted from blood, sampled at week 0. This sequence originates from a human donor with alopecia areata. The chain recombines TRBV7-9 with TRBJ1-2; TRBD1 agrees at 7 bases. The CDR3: CASSQGQNYGYTF. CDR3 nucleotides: TGTGCCAGCAGCCAGGGACAGAACTATGGCTACACCTTC.